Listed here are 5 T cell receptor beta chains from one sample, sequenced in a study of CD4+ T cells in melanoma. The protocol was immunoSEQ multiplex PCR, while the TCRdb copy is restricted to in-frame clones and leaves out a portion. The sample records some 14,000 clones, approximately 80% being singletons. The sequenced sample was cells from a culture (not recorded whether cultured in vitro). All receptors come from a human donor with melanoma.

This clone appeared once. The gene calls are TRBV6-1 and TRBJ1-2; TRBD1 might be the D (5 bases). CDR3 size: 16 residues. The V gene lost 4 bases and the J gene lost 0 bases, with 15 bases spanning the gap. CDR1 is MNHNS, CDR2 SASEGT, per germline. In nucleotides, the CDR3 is TGTGCCAGCAGTGGGGGGTGGCGCAGGACTAACTATGGCTACACCTTC. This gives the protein CASSGGWRRTNYGYTF.

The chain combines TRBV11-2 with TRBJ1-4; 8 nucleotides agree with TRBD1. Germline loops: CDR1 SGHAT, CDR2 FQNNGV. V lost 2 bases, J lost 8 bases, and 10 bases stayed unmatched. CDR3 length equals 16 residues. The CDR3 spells CASSLPGAGGAEKLFF. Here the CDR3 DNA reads TGTGCCAGCAGCTTACCGGGGGCAGGGGGCGCGGAAAAACTGTTTTTT.

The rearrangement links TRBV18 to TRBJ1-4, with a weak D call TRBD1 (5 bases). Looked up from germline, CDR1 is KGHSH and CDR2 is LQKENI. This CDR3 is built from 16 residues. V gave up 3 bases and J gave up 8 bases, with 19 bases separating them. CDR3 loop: CASSPAGLWGVEKLFF. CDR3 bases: TGTGCCAGCTCACCCGCTGGACTTTGGGGGGTCGAAAAACTGTTTTTT.

The CDR3, as DNA: TGTGCCAGCTCACCACTCCAGGGGACAGACTATGGCTACACCTTC. It is translated as CASSPLQGTDYGYTF. The rearrangement uses TRBV18 and TRBJ1-2, with 7 bases that match TRBD1. Germline loops: CDR1 KGHSH, CDR2 LQKENI. This CDR3 spans 15 amino acids. The ends lost 1 base at V and 3 bases at J; junction bases unmatched: 5.

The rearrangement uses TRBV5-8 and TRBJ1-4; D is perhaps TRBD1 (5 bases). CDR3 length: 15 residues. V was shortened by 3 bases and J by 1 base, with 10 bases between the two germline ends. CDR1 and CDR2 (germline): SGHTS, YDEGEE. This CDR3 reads CASSWYRRTNEKLFF. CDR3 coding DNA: TGTGCCAGCAGCTGGTACAGGAGAACTAATGAAAAACTGTTTTTT.